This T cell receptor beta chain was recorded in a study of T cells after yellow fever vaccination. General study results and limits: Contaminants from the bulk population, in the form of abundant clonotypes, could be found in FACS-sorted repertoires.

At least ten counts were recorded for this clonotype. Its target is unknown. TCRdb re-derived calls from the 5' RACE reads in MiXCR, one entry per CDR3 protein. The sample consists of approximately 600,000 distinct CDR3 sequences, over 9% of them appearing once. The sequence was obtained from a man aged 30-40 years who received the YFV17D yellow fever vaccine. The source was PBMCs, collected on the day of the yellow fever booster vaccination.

The CDR3 loop is CASSPVGGGREQFF. CDR3 DNA sequence: TGCGCCAGCAGCCCGGTTGGGGGAGGGCGTGAGCAGTTCTTC. The rearrangement links TRBV5-1 to TRBJ2-1, with 7 bases identical to TRBD2. The V segment lost 4 bases and the J segment 9 bases; nucleotides outside the gene matches: 10. The CDR3 consists of 14 residues. Per the germline V gene, CDR1 is SGHRS and CDR2 is YFSETQ.